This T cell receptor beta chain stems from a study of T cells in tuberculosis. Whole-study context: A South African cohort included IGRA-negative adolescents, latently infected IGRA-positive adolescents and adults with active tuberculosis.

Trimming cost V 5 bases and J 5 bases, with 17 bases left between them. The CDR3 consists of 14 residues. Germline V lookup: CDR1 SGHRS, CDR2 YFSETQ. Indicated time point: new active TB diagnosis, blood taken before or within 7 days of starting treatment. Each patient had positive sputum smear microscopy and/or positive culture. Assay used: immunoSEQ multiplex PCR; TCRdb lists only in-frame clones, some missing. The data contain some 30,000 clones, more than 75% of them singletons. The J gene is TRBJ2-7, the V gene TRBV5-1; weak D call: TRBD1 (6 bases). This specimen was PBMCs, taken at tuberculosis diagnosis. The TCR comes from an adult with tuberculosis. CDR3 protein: CASREQGSFDEQYF. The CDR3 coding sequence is TGCGCCAGCAGGGAACAGGGTTCCTTCGACGAGCAGTACTTC.